The 9 T cell receptor beta chains reported below all come from one sample, sequenced in a study of cytomegalovirus exposure and HLA in healthy donors. 13 Jbeta primers and 60 Vbeta primers were used for the PCR. Sequencing was performed with immunoSEQ multiplex PCR; in TCRdb, only in-frame clones are kept and a portion is missing. The sample lists tens of thousands of clones; around two thirds were seen once. Material for sequencing was PBMCs. The receptors stem from a woman between 50 and 59 years old in good health and CMV-seropositive.

The chain is built from TRBV4-2 and TRBJ2-3, with TRBD1 as a possible D gene (6 bases). The V gene's germline CDR1 is LGHNA and CDR2 YNFKEQ. V lost 2 bases to trimming and J lost 3 bases, with 18 bases between them. This CDR3 is 17 amino acids long. CDR3 nucleotide sequence: TGTGCCAGCAGCCAAAGATTCCTAGGGGGTGTAACAGATACGCAGTATTTT. It encodes CASSQRFLGGVTDTQYF.

The chain recombines TRBV9 with TRBJ2-7; 7 bases map to TRBD2. Germline CDR1 reads SGDLS; CDR2 reads YYNGEE. Unmatched junction bases numbered 8, after V lost 1 base and J lost 4 bases. The CDR3 has 15 residues. The DNA for the CDR3 is TGTGCCAGCAGCGTAAGGTCGGGAGGACCATACGAGCAGTACTTC. This encodes CASSVRSGGPYEQYF.

This chain uses TRBV2 with TRBJ2-2, with a weak D call TRBD2 (6 bases). The CDR3 extends over 13 amino acids. The germline gives CDR1 SNHLY, CDR2 FYNNEI. Trimming took off 4 bases at V and 6 bases at J, with 9 bases between the two ends. The CDR3 protein is CASSVGGPGELFF. CDR3 DNA: TGTGCCAGCAGTGTCGGGGGTCCCGGGGAGCTGTTTTTT.

This chain links TRBV28 with TRBJ1-2, with 7 bases lining up with TRBD1. The trim removed 2 bases at V and 5 bases at J, leaving 11 bases unmatched. The germline CDR1 and CDR2 sequences are MDHEN and SYDVKM. This CDR3 comprises 16 residues. The CDR3, as DNA: TGTGCCAGCAGTTTAGGCGGGACAGACCCATTTTATGGCTACACCTTC. Translating it yields CASSLGGTDPFYGYTF.

The chain combines TRBV4-3 with TRBJ1-1; 8 bases are a match to TRBD1. Germline CDR1 reads LGHNA; CDR2 reads YSLEER. The CDR3 extends over 14 amino acids. The junction had 8 bases not matched to a gene; V was cut back by 1 base and J by 10 bases. CDR3 amino acids: CASSQAGQGISAFF. The CDR3 DNA follows: TGCGCCAGCAGCCAAGCCGGACAGGGCATATCAGCTTTCTTT.

This clone occurred a few times. This chain links TRBV6-6 with TRBJ1-3; TRBD1 is a possible D gene (6 bases). The V end lost 9 bases, the J end lost 2 bases, and 11 bases lay between the germline ends. CDR1 and CDR2 from the germline V gene are MNHNY and SVGAGI (reference sequence). The CDR3 extends over 13 amino acids. CDR3 protein: CASQQGAGNTIYF. The CDR3, as DNA: TGTGCCAGTCAACAGGGAGCTGGAAACACCATATATTTT.

This clone was observed a few times. V gene TRBV6-4 combines with J gene TRBJ2-2; the match to TRBD2 covers 7 bases. The V gene end was trimmed by 0 bases and the J gene end by 2 bases; junction bases not matched to a gene: 0. Per germline, CDR1 MRHNA and CDR2 SNTAGT. The CDR3 has 15 amino acids. The CDR3 here is CASSDSTSNTGELFF. Written as DNA, the CDR3 is TGTGCCAGCAGTGACTCGACTAGCAACACCGGGGAGCTGTTTTTT.

The gene calls are TRBV7-7 and TRBJ2-5; 7 bases map to TRBD1. From germline, CDR1 is SSHAT and CDR2 FNYEAQ (reference sequence). The CDR3 is 13 residues long. Germline trimming cut 4 bases from V and 2 bases from J; bases unmatched to any gene: 1. This CDR3 reads CASSSDRQETQYF. The CDR3 DNA follows: TGTGCCAGCAGCTCGGACAGGCAAGAGACCCAGTACTTC.

Note on this clone: One end of the junction fails to match germline, which may point to a read error. The J gene is TRBJ1-2, the V gene TRBV4-3, with no clear D. The CDR3 has 12 residues. Germline CDR1 is LGHNA and CDR2 is YSLEER. As DNA, the CDR3 is TGCGCCAGCAGCCACCCCGTCCGTGGCCACACCTTC. The encoded protein is CASSHPVRGHTF.